This T cell receptor (beta chain) was sequenced for a study of blood T cell repertoires in COVID-19. This clone has just a few counts. Germline CDR1 reads LNHDA; CDR2 reads SQIVND (reference sequence). This CDR3 has 15 amino acids. With 7 bases clipped from V and 4 bases from J, the junction kept 9 bases outside the gene matches. TCRdb keeps only in-frame clones here, not all; method: immunoSEQ multiplex PCR. The profile shows over 85,000 clones, 87% of them singletons. This sequence originates from a man aged 45-60 years with active COVID-19. The sample was peripheral blood. The chain recombines TRBV19 with TRBJ1-1; 10 bases match TRBD1. The CDR3 spells CASTGQGVLGTEAFF. The CDR3, as DNA: TGTGCCAGTACAGGACAGGGGGTTCTAGGCACTGAAGCTTTCTTT.